The T cell receptor beta chain under discussion was sequenced for a study of Ad26.COV2.S vaccination and SARS-CoV-2 variants. Overall study findings and caveats: Ad26.COV2.S recipients had broader spike-specific TCRs (P = 0.0014). People who got the vaccine or the placebo had similar non-spike TCR breadth.

A word on this clone: Its antigen is undetermined.

This CDR3 is built from 12 residues. Germline CDR1 is SNHLY and CDR2 is FYNNEI. V dropped 5 bases and J dropped 8; count of bases not matched to a gene: 4. The method was immunoSEQ multiplex PCR; TCRdb's version includes in-frame clones alone and lacks a portion of them. The sample holds about 250,000 clones, about 87% seen once. The treatment denotes: 15 to 20 received Ad26.COV2.S at low or high dose, single or two shots; a few received placebo; per-sample allocation not given. The study sampled participants on day 63 after the first vaccine or placebo injection. Immunization relied on an Ad26 vector, which expressed Wuhan-strain SARS-CoV-2 spike.

The sequence came from a person aged 18 to 65 who received the Ad26.COV2.S COVID-19 vaccine or a placebo. This chain uses TRBV2 with TRBJ1-2; 8 nucleotides align to TRBD1. This specimen consisted of peripheral blood, obtained in a trial of Ad26.COV2.S vaccine versus placebo. CDR3 nucleotide sequence: TGTGCCAGCAGTTCGGACAGGGTCGGCTACACCTTC. Translated: CASSSDRVGYTF.